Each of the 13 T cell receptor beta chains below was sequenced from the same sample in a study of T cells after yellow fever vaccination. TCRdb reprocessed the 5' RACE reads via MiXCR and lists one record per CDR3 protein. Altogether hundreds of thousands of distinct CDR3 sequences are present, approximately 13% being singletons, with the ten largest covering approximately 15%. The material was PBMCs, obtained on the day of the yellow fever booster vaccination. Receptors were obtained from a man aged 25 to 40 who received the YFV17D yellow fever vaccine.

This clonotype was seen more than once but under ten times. In DNA form, the CDR3 reads TGTGCCAGCTCACCACGACGCCTTGAAGAGACCCAGTACTTC. Translation gives CASSPRRLEETQYF. The chain is built from TRBV18 and TRBJ2-5; D gene uncertain. Germline loops: CDR1 KGHSH, CDR2 LQKENI. V was pared by 1 base and J by 3 bases, with 9 bases between. There are 14 residues in the CDR3. Looking up the rest from reference TRBV18 and TRBJ2-5 gives the full variable domain: NAGVMQNPRHLVRRRGQEARLRCSPMKGHSHVYWYRQLPEEGLKFMVYLQKENIIDESGMPKERFSAEFPKEGPSILRIQQVVRGDSAAYFCASSPRRLEETQYFGPGTRLLVL.

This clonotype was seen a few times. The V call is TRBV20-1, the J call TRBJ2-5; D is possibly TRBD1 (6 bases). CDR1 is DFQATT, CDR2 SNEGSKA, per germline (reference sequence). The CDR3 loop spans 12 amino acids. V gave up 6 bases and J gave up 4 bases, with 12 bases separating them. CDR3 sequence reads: CSAAQGLETQYF. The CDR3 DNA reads TGCAGTGCCGCCCAGGGGCTAGAGACCCAGTACTTC.

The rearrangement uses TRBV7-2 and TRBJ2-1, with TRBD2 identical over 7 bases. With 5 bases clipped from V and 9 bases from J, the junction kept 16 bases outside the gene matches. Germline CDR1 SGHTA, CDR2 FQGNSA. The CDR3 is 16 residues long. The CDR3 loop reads CASSPIGGRIRSEQFF. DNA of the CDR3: TGTGCCAGCAGCCCCATAGGCGGGAGAATACGTAGTGAGCAGTTCTTC.

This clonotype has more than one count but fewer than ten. The CDR3 coding sequence is TGCAGTGCTAGAGATCGGCAGGGGGCAGATGGCTACACCTTC. Translation gives CSARDRQGADGYTF. The chain uses TRBV20-1 and TRBJ1-2; 8 nucleotides align to TRBD1. This CDR3 has 14 residues. The junction had 6 bases not matched to a gene; V was cut back by 0 bases and J by 6 bases. In germline, CDR1 is DFQATT, CDR2 SNEGSKA (reference sequence).

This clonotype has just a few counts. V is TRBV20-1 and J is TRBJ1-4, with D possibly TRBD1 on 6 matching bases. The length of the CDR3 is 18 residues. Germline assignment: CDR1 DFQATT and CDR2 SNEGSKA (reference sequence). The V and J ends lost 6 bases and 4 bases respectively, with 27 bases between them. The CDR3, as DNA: TGCAGTGCGCCGCTAGGTCTAGGGGGTACAGCTTTTAATGAAAAACTGTTTTTT. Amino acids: CSAPLGLGGTAFNEKLFF.

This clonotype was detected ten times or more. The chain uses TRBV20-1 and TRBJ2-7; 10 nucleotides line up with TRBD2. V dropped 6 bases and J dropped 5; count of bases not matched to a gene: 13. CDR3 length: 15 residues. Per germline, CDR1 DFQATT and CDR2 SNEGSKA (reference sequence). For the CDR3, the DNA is TGCAGTGCCAAAAGATCGGGACTAGCGTTCCACGAGCAGTACTTC. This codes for CSAKRSGLAFHEQYF.

CDR3 region: CSARGRGKTGELFF. Written as DNA, the CDR3 is TGCAGTGCTAGAGGCAGAGGGAAAACCGGGGAGCTGTTTTTT. The J gene is TRBJ2-2, the V gene TRBV20-1; D perhaps matches TRBD2 (5 bases). The V gene's germline CDR1 is DFQATT and CDR2 SNEGSKA (reference sequence). The CDR3 sequence is 14 residues long. The V and J ends lost 1 base and 5 bases respectively, with 11 bases between them.

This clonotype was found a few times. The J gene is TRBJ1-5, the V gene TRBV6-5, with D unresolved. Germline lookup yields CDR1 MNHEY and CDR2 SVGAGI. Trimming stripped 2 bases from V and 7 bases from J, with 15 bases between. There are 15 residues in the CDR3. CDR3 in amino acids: CASSYPTGPQQPQHF. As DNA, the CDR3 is TGTGCCAGCAGTTACCCCACCGGTCCCCAACAGCCCCAGCATTTT.

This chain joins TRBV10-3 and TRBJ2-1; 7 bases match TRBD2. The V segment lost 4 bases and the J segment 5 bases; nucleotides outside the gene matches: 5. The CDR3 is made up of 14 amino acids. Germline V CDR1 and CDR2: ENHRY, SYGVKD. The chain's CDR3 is CAISGSGSNNEQFF. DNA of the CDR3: TGTGCCATCAGTGGTAGCGGGTCTAACAATGAGCAGTTCTTC.

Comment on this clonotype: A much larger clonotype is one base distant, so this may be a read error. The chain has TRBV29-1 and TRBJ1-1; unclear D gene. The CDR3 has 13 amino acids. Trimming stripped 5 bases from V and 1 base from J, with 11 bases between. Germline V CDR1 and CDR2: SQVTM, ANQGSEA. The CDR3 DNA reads TGCAGCGTTAAACATGGTGCGAACACTGAAGCTTTCTTT. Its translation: CSVKHGANTEAFF.

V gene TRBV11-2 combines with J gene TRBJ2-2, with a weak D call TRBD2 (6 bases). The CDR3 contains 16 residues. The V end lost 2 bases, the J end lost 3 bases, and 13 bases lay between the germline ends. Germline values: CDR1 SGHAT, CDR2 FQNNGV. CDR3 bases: TGTGCCAGCAGCTTAAACGGCGGGACTTACACCGGGGAGCTGTTTTTT. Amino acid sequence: CASSLNGGTYTGELFF.

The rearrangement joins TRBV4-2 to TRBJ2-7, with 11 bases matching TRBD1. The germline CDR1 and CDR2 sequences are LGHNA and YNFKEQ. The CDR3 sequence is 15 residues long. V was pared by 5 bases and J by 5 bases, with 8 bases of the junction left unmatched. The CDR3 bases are TGTGCCAGCAGCTACCGGACAGGGGGCGACGACGAGCAGTACTTC. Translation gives CASSYRTGGDDEQYF.

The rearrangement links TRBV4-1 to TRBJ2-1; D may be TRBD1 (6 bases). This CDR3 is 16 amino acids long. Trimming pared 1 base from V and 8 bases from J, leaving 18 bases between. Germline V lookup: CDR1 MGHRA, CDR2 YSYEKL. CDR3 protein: CASSQGKNRVNDEQFF. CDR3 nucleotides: TGCGCCAGCAGCCAAGGGAAGAACAGGGTAAACGATGAGCAGTTCTTC.